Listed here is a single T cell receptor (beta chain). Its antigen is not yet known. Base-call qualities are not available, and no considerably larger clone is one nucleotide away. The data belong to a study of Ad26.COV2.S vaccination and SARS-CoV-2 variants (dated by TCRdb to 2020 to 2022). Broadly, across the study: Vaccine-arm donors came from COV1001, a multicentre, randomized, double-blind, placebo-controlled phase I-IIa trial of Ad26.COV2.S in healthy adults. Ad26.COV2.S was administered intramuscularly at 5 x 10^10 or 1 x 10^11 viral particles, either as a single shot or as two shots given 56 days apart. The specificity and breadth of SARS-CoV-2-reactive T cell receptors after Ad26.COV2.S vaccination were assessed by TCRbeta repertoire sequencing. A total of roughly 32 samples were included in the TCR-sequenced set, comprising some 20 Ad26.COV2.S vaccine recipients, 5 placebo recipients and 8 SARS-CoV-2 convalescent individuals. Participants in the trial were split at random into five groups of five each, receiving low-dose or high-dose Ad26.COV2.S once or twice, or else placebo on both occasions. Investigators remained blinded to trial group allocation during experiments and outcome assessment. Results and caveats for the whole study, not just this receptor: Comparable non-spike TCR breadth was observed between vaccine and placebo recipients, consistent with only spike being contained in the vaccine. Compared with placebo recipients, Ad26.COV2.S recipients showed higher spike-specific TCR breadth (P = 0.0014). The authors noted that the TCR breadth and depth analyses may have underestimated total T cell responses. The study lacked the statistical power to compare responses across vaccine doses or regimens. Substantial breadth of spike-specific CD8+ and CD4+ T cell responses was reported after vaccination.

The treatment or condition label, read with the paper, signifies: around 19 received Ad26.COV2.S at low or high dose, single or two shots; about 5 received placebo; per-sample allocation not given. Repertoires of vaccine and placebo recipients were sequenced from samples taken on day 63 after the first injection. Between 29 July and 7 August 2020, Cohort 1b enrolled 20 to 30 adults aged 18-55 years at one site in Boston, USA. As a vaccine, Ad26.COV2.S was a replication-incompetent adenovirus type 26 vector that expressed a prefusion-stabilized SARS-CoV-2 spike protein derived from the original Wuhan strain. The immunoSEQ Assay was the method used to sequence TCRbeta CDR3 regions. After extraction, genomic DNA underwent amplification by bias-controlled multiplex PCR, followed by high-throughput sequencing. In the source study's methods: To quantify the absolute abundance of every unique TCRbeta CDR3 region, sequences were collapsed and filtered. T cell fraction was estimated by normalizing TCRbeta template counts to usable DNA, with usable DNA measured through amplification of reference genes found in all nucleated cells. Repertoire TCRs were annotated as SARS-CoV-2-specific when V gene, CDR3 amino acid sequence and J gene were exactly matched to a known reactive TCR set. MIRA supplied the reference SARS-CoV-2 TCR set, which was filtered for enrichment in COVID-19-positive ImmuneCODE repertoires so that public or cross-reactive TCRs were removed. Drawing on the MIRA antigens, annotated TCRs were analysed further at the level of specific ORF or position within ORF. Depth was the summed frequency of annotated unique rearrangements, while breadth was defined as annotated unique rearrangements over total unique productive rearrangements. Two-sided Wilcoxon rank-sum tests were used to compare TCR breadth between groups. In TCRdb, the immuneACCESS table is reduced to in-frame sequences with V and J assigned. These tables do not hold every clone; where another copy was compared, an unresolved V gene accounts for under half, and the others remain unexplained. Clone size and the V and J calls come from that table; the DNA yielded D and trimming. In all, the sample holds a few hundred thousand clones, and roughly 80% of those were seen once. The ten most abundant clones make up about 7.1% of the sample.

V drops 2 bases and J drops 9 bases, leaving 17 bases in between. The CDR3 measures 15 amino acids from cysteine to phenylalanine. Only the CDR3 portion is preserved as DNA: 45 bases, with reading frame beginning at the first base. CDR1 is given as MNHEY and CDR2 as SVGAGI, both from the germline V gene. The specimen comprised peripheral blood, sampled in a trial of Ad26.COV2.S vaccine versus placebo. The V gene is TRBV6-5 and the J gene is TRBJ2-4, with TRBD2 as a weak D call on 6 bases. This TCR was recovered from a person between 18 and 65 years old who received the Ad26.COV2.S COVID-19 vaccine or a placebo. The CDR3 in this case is CASSYGGDGSGIQYF. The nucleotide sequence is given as TGTGCCAGCAGTTACGGAGGGGACGGGAGTGGCATTCAGTACTTC.